Listed below are T cell receptor beta chains from one sample, sequenced in a study of T-cell memory formation after mild COVID-19. Each CDR3 protein gets one entry after TCRdb re-called the 5' RACE reads with MiXCR. The sample has 350,000 to 500,000 distinct CDR3 sequences, 20% to 30% seen once; the top ten hold less than 15%. Sequencing was performed on PBMCs or a T cell subset sorted from them (not recorded which). The receptors shown here come from an adult woman who had mild COVID-19 (a few samples of this study predate the infection). Cell type and time point are not known. The CDR3 runs from the conserved cysteine through the conserved F or W. The D gene is left open where the match is weak. Some rows mark clone size as missing; the rest say once, few, many or name a class of expanded clone.

d_gene	len	v_gene	abundance	j_gene	CDR3aa	CDR3nt
TRBD1	14	TRBV11-2	NA	TRBJ2-7	CASSPQTGLYEQYF	TGTGCCAGCAGCCCTCAGACAGGGTTATACGAGCAGTACTTC
TRBD1	15	TRBV7-9	NA	TRBJ2-1	CASSYGDRTYNEQFF	TGTGCCAGCAGCTATGGGGACAGGACTTACAATGAGCAGTTCTTC
NA	15	TRBV12-3/TRBV12-4	few	TRBJ2-1	CASKQGPDIVDEQFF	TGTGCCAGCAAGCAAGGCCCCGACATAGTGGATGAGCAGTTCTTC
NA	16	TRBV6-5	few	TRBJ2-4	CASRPYGTQAKNIQYF	TGTGCCAGCAGACCATACGGGACACAAGCCAAAAACATTCAGTACTTC
NA	13	TRBV15	few	TRBJ2-3	CATSSRGVDTQYF	TGTGCCACCAGCAGCCGAGGGGTAGATACGCAGTATTTT
NA	11	TRBV6-1	NA	TRBJ2-7	CAIGATYEQYF	TGTGCCATAGGGGCGACCTACGAGCAGTACTTC
TRBD1	14	TRBV20-1	NA	TRBJ2-7	CSAPRGTAFSEQYF	TGCAGTGCTCCTAGAGGGACAGCGTTTTCCGAGCAGTACTTC
NA	15	TRBV5-1	NA	TRBJ1-3	CASSTDPSSGNTIYF	TGCGCCAGCTCCACCGACCCAAGCTCTGGAAACACCATATATTTT
NA	13	TRBV12-3/TRBV12-4	few	TRBJ2-5	CASRTDRQETQYF	TGTGCCAGCAGAACCGACAGACAAGAGACCCAGTACTTC
TRBD2	16	TRBV5-1	NA	TRBJ2-1	CASRRASGGSYNEQFF	TGCGCCAGCAGGAGGGCTAGCGGGGGCTCCTACAATGAGCAGTTCTTC
TRBD1	16	TRBV5-1	NA	TRBJ1-1	CASSLGQGRVNTEAFF	TGCGCCAGCAGCTTGGGACAGGGGAGGGTGAACACTGAAGCTTTCTTT
TRBD2	18	TRBV18	NA	TRBJ2-3	CASSPPGLAVNGTDTQYF	TGTGCCAGCTCACCACCGGGACTAGCGGTCAACGGAACAGATACGCAGTATTTT
TRBD2	14	TRBV20-1	NA	TRBJ2-2	CSAPLAENTGELFF	TGCAGTGCCCCACTAGCGGAGAACACCGGGGAGCTGTTTTTT
NA	12	TRBV29-1	once	TRBJ2-7	CSVRGDGYEQYF	TGCAGCGTGAGAGGGGACGGCTACGAGCAGTACTTC
NA	14	TRBV5-5	NA	TRBJ2-3	CASSSGRRGDTQYF	TGTGCCAGCAGCTCCGGCCGGCGGGGAGATACGCAGTATTTT
NA	15	TRBV12-3/TRBV12-4	NA	TRBJ2-1	CASSPTQGRYNEQFF	TGTGCCAGCAGTCCGACGCAGGGCCGCTACAATGAGCAGTTCTTC
TRBD2	17	TRBV11-2	few	TRBJ2-7	CASRAGGAAGGPKEQYF	TGTGCCAGCCGGGCAGGGGGAGCAGCGGGAGGGCCCAAGGAGCAGTACTTC
TRBD2	14	TRBV7-2	few	TRBJ2-3	CASSFGGGPDTQYF	TGTGCCAGCAGCTTCGGGGGAGGGCCAGATACGCAGTATTTT
NA	12	TRBV7-2	NA	TRBJ2-7	CASSSPPGEQYF	TGTGCCAGCAGCTCTCCCCCCGGGGAGCAGTACTTC
NA	13	TRBV5-1	NA	TRBJ1-4	CASSLEVGEKLFF	TGCGCCAGCAGCTTGGAGGTGGGAGAAAAACTGTTTTTT
NA	15	TRBV20-1	many	TRBJ1-1	CSAKLPQGLTTEAFF	TGCAGTGCAAAGCTCCCCCAGGGTCTGACCACTGAAGCTTTCTTT
NA	13	TRBV25-1	NA	TRBJ1-2	CASSPSRVLRYTF	TGTGCCAGCAGCCCGAGCAGGGTGCTGCGCTACACCTTC
NA	15	TRBV2	once	TRBJ2-1	CASSDGQSSYNEQFF	TGTGCCAGCAGTGATGGACAAAGCTCCTACAATGAGCAGTTCTTC
TRBD1	15	TRBV9	NA	TRBJ1-1	CASSVRQGGHTEAFF	TGTGCCAGCAGCGTTAGACAGGGAGGTCACACTGAAGCTTTCTTT
NA	16	TRBV7-2	NA	TRBJ2-5	CASSSLGGGVQETQYF	TGTGCCAGCAGCTCCCTAGGAGGGGGTGTTCAAGAGACCCAGTACTTC
NA	14	TRBV6-1	NA	TRBJ1-1	CASSEVAAATEAFF	TGTGCCAGCAGTGAAGTTGCAGCCGCCACTGAAGCTTTCTTT
NA	13	TRBV18	few	TRBJ2-7	CASSGQEGYEQYF	TGTGCCAGCTCAGGGCAGGAGGGTTACGAGCAGTACTTC
NA	12	TRBV5-1	NA	TRBJ1-1	CASSLLDTEAFF	TGCGCCAGCAGCTTGCTGGACACTGAAGCTTTCTTT
NA	12	TRBV20-1	few	TRBJ2-5	CSARLPAGTQYF	TGCAGTGCTAGGCTCCCGGCGGGGACCCAGTACTTC
NA	14	TRBV29-1	NA	TRBJ1-1	CSVELRGRNTEAFF	TGCAGCGTTGAGCTTCGGGGGCGGAACACTGAAGCTTTCTTT
NA	11	TRBV29-1	few	TRBJ2-2	CSVERTGELFF	TGCAGCGTTGAAAGGACCGGGGAGCTGTTTTTT
NA	12	TRBV7-9	NA	TRBJ1-5	CASSSYNQPQHF	TGTGCCAGCAGCTCGTACAATCAGCCCCAGCATTTT
TRBD2	12	TRBV29-1	NA	TRBJ2-3	CSAHSGSDTQYF	TGCAGCGCACATAGCGGGTCAGATACGCAGTATTTT
NA	13	TRBV4-3	NA	TRBJ1-4	CASSQRGGEKLFF	TGCGCCAGCAGCCAGAGAGGTGGTGAAAAACTGTTTTTT
TRBD1	15	TRBV29-1	NA	TRBJ1-2	CSVDRTGNNNYGYTF	TGCAGCGTTGATCGGACAGGGAATAACAACTATGGCTACACCTTC
NA	15	TRBV3-1	NA	TRBJ2-4	CASSQGGTDKNIQYF	TGTGCCAGCAGCCAAGGTGGCACAGACAAAAACATTCAGTACTTC
TRBD2	15	TRBV10-3	NA	TRBJ2-7	CAISESVAGGYEQYF	TGTGCCATCAGTGAGTCGGTGGCGGGAGGTTACGAGCAGTACTTC
TRBD1	14	TRBV7-2	NA	TRBJ2-5	CASVDRRQTETQYF	TGTGCCAGCGTGGACAGGCGTCAGACAGAGACCCAGTACTTC
TRBD1	14	TRBV4-1	few	TRBJ1-2	CASSHTGQLYGYTF	TGCGCCAGCAGCCACACGGGACAGCTCTATGGCTACACCTTC
NA	11	TRBV20-1	NA	TRBJ1-1	CSARGDKEAFF	TGCAGTGCTAGGGGGGACAAGGAAGCTTTCTTT
NA	14	TRBV24-1	few	TRBJ1-1	CATSDLIFRAGAFF	TGTGCCACCAGTGATTTGATTTTCAGGGCTGGGGCTTTCTTT
TRBD1	14	TRBV12-5	NA	TRBJ2-7	CASGPPGQTYEQYF	TGTGCTAGTGGTCCCCCGGGACAGACCTACGAGCAGTACTTC
NA	16	TRBV7-8	few	TRBJ2-5	CASSLERVGLQETQYF	TGTGCCAGCAGCTTAGAACGAGTCGGGCTCCAAGAGACCCAGTACTTC
NA	12	TRBV12-3/TRBV12-4	many	TRBJ1-5	CASSLAVEPQHF	TGTGCCAGCAGTTTAGCGGTGGAGCCCCAGCATTTT
NA	13	TRBV6-2/TRBV6-3	few	TRBJ2-2	CASKDVWGGELFF	TGTGCCAGCAAGGACGTATGGGGCGGGGAGCTGTTTTTT
TRBD1	15	TRBV3-1	NA	TRBJ2-1	CASSPTLTGYNEQFF	TGTGCCAGCAGCCCCACCCTGACAGGGTACAATGAGCAGTTCTTC
TRBD2	17	TRBV6-6	NA	TRBJ2-1	CASSYSPAGGLGDEQFF	TGTGCCAGCAGTTACTCGCCAGCGGGAGGCCTAGGGGATGAGCAGTTCTTC
NA	14	TRBV6-5	few	TRBJ1-1	CASSYGDWNTEAFF	TGTGCCAGCAGTTACGGGGATTGGAACACTGAAGCTTTCTTT
TRBD1	16	TRBV24-1	NA	TRBJ2-5	CATSDPRRTGEETQYF	TGTGCCACCAGTGATCCGCGAAGGACAGGAGAAGAGACCCAGTACTTC
NA	13	TRBV11-2	few	TRBJ1-1	CASSTRGNTEAFF	TGTGCCAGCAGCACGAGGGGGAACACTGAAGCTTTCTTT
TRBD2	18	TRBV3-1	few	TRBJ2-3	CASSRRGTSGGRTDTQYF	TGTGCCAGCAGCCGCCGGGGCACTAGCGGGGGGCGCACAGATACGCAGTATTTT
TRBD1	15	TRBV2	NA	TRBJ2-7	CASSGVGTESYEQYF	TGTGCCAGCAGCGGGGTGGGGACAGAGTCCTACGAGCAGTACTTC